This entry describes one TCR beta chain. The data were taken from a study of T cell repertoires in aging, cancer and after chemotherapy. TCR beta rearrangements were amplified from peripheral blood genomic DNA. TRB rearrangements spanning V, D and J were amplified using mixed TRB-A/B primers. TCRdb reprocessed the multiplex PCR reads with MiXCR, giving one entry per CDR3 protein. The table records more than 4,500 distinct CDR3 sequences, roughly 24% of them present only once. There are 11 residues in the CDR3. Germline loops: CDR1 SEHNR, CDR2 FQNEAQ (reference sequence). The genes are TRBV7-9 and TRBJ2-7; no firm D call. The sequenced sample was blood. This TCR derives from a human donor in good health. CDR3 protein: CAVRQTYEQYF. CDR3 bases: TGTGCAGTAAGGCAGACCTACGAGCAGTACTTC.